The rows below give T cell receptor beta chains drawn from one sample of a study of T cell responses to AZD1222 COVID-19 vaccine. Profiling relied on immunoSEQ multiplex PCR, and the TCRdb table lists in-frame clones only, not all of them. There are over 85,000 clones in the sample; 90% occur only once, and approximately 9.1% lies in the top ten. Sequencing was performed on peripheral blood, taken on day 0 of AZD1222 vaccination. The origin of the receptors is an adult in good health. Both conserved end residues are part of each CDR3. D genes are given only for firm matches. Clone sizes are given selectively: once, few, many, or a class where the clone is expanded.

d_call	cdr3_length	clone_size	v_call	j_call	cdr3_nt	cdr3_aa
-	14	-	TRBV3-1/TRBV3-2	TRBJ1-4	TGTGCCAGCAGCCAGGGGGGGCCGAATGAAAAACTGTTTTTT	CASSQGGPNEKLFF
-	17	-	TRBV3-1/TRBV3-2	TRBJ1-3	TGTGCCAGCAGCCATTACGAAGGGGGTGGCCCTGGAAACACCATATATTTT	CASSHYEGGGPGNTIYF
-	12	-	TRBV7-9	TRBJ2-7	TGTGCCAGCAGCTCCGTCGGCTACGAGCAGTACTTC	CASSSVGYEQYF
TRBD1	16	-	TRBV27	TRBJ2-7	TGTGCCAGCACCCCCTGGAGGGACAGGGGTCCCTACGAGCAGTACTTC	CASTPWRDRGPYEQYF
TRBD1	16	-	TRBV11-3	TRBJ2-6	TGTGCCAGCAGCTACGACCAGGGGGCTGGGGCCAACGTCCTGACTTTC	CASSYDQGAGANVLTF
-	15	-	TRBV6-2/TRBV6-3	TRBJ2-5	TGTGCCAGCAGTTACTCCTTGGGGGCGGGGGAGACCCAGTACTTC	CASSYSLGAGETQYF
TRBD1	15	once	TRBV7-2	TRBJ1-5	TGTGCCAGCAGCGAGCAGGGGGAAGGTGTTCAGCCCCAGCATTTT	CASSEQGEGVQPQHF
-	13	-	TRBV27	TRBJ1-2	TGTGCCAGCAGTTTGAGGGTTAACTATGGCTACACCTTC	CASSLRVNYGYTF
-	12	-	TRBV19	TRBJ1-2	TGTGCCAGTAGTATCGTGAACTATGGCTACACCTTC	CASSIVNYGYTF
-	15	once	TRBV9	TRBJ2-3	TGTGCCAGCAGCGTAGCACCGGGGGGCACAGATACGCAGTATTTT	CASSVAPGGTDTQYF
-	13	-	TRBV2	TRBJ2-3	TGTGCCAGCAGTCCTGGGGGTAGAGATACGCAGTATTTT	CASSPGGRDTQYF
TRBD1	16	-	TRBV2	TRBJ2-3	TGTGCCAGCAGTGAAGGCAGGGGGACGTACATGGATACGCAGTATTTT	CASSEGRGTYMDTQYF
-	15	-	TRBV9	TRBJ1-6	TGTGCCAGCAGCGTATCGGGACCGGGCCATTCACCCCTCCACTTT	CASSVSGPGHSPLHF
-	15	-	TRBV5-1	TRBJ2-7	TGCGCCAGCAGCCGTAAGGAACAGGTTACCTACGAGCAGTACTTC	CASSRKEQVTYEQYF
-	13	-	TRBV9	TRBJ1-1	TGTGCCAGCAGCGTAAAGTTGAACACTGAAGCTTTCTTT	CASSVKLNTEAFF
-	14	-	TRBV6-6	TRBJ2-5	TGTGCCAGCAGTCAAACAGGGCCTCAAGAGACCCAGTACTTC	CASSQTGPQETQYF
-	14	-	TRBV7-9	TRBJ1-5	TGTGCCAGCAGCTTAGGGACGGAGGGCCAGCCCCAGCATTTT	CASSLGTEGQPQHF
-	12	few	TRBV18	TRBJ2-1	TGTGCCAGCTCACCAAGGGGCGGGGAGCAGTTCTTC	CASSPRGGEQFF
TRBD1	15	-	TRBV7-9	TRBJ1-5	TGTGCCAGCAGCTCGACAGGGTTAAGCAATCAGCCCCAGCATTTT	CASSSTGLSNQPQHF
-	11	-	TRBV6-2/TRBV6-3	TRBJ2-1	TGTGCCAGCAGTGAGAATCCTGAGCAGTTCTTC	CASSENPEQFF
-	15	-	TRBV4-1	TRBJ1-3	TGCGCCAGCAGCCAAGAACAGAGATTCGGAAACACCATATATTTT	CASSQEQRFGNTIYF
-	15	-	TRBV30	TRBJ1-3	TGTGCCTGGAGTGTTTTAGGGAGCTCTGGAAACACCATATATTTT	CAWSVLGSSGNTIYF
-	13	-	TRBV5-8	TRBJ2-7	TGTGCCAGCAGCTTCAGGACAGCCTTTGAGCAGTACTTC	CASSFRTAFEQYF
TRBD1	14	-	TRBV10-3	TRBJ1-1	TGTGCCATCAGTCGGGACAGTATGAACACTGAAGCTTTCTTT	CAISRDSMNTEAFF
-	15	-	TRBV6-5	TRBJ1-6	TGTGCCAGCAGTTATTGGGCAGCGAAACCAAGAGCCCTCCACTTT	CASSYWAAKPRALHF
TRBD1	14	-	TRBV7-9	TRBJ2-3	TGTGCCAGCAGCGACAGGGAGCTTACAGATACGCAGTATTTT	CASSDRELTDTQYF
TRBD2	19	-	TRBV7-9	TRBJ2-7	TGTGCCAGCAGCCCCCCGACTAGCGGGCCCAACGGAATCACCTACGAGCAGTACTTC	CASSPPTSGPNGITYEQYF
-	14	-	TRBV9	TRBJ2-3	TGTGCCAGCAGCCGGGACTCGAGCACAGATACGCAGTATTTT	CASSRDSSTDTQYF
-	14	-	TRBV30	TRBJ1-3	TGTGCCCACAGTGATGGGCATGTTGGAAACACCATATATTTT	CAHSDGHVGNTIYF
-	13	-	TRBV7-2	TRBJ2-7	TGTGCCAGCAGCCATTTCTTAACAGACGAGCAGTACTTC	CASSHFLTDEQYF
-	15	-	TRBV5-8	TRBJ2-7	TGTGCCAGCAGCTTGGGGCCCCGGTCAGCCTACGAGCAGTACTTC	CASSLGPRSAYEQYF
-	14	-	TRBV18	TRBJ1-1	TGTGCCAGCTCACGAGGACGGCTGAACACTGAAGCTTTCTTT	CASSRGRLNTEAFF
TRBD2	14	-	TRBV7-2	TRBJ2-1	TGTGCCAGCAGCTTTACTAGCGGGGGGGGTGAGCAGTTCTTC	CASSFTSGGGEQFF